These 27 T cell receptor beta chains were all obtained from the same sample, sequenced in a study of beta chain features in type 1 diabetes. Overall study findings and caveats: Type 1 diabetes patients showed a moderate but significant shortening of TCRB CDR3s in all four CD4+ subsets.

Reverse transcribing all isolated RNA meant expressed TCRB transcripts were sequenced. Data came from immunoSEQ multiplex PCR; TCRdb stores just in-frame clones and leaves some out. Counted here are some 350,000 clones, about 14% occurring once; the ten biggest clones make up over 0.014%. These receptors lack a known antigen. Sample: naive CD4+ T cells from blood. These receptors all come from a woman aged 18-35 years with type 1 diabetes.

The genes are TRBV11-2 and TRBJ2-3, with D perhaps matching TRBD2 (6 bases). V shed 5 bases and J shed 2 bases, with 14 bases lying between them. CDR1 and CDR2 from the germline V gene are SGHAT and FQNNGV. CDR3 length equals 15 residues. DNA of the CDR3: TGTGCCAGCAGCCCCGTGGGACTCACCACAGATACGCAGTATTTT. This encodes CASSPVGLTTDTQYF.

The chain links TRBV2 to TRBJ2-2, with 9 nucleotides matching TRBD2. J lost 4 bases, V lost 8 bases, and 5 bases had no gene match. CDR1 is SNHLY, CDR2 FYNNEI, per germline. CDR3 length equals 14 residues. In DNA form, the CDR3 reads TGTGCCAGCCAAGGGACTAGCCTCACCGGGGAGCTGTTTTTT. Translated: CASQGTSLTGELFF.

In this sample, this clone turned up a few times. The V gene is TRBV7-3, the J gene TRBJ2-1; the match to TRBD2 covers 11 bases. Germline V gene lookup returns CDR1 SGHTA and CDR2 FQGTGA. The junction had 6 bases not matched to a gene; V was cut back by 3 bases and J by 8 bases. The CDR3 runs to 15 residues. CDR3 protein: CASSFATSGSHEQFF. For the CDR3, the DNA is TGTGCCAGCAGCTTCGCTACTAGCGGGAGTCATGAGCAGTTCTTC.

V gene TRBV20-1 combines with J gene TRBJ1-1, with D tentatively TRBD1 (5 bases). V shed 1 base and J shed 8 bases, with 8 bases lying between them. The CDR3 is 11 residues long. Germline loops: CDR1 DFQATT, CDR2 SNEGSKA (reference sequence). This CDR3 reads CSARGPGEAFF. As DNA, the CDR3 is TGCAGTGCTAGAGGCCCAGGGGAAGCTTTCTTT.

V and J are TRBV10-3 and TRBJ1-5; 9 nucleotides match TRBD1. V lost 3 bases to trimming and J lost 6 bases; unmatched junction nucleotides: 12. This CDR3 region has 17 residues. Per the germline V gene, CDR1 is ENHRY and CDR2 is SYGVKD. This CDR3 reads CAISDGLGQGSGQPQHF. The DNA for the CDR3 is TGTGCCATCAGTGACGGATTGGGACAGGGATCGGGTCAGCCCCAGCATTTT.

The CDR3 spells CASSPGLAGGSYEQYV. Written as DNA, the CDR3 is TGTGCCAGCAGTCCTGGACTAGCGGGAGGGTCCTACGAGCAGTACGTC. The chain links TRBV2 to TRBJ2-7, with 15 nucleotides matching TRBD2. Germline trimming cut 5 bases from V and 1 base from J; bases unmatched to any gene: 3. Germline-derived CDR1 and CDR2 are SNHLY and FYNNEI. The length of the CDR3 is 16 residues.

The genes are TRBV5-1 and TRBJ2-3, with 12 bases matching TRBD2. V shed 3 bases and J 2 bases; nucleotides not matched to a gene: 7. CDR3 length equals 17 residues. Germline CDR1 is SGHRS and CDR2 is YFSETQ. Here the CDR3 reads CASSYGLAGTSTDTQYF. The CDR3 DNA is TGCGCCAGCAGCTATGGACTAGCGGGGACCTCCACAGATACGCAGTATTTT. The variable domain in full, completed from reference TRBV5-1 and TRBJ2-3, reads KAGVTQTPRYLIKTRGQQVTLSCSPISGHRSVSWYQQTPGQGLQFLFEYFSETQRNKGNFPGRFSGRQFSNSRSEMNVSTLELGDSALYLCASSYGLAGTSTDTQYFGPGTRLTVL.

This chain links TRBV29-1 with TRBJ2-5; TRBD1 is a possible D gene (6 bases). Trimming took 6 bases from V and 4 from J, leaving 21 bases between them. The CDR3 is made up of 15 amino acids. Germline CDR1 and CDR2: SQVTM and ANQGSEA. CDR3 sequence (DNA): TGCAGCGTGATAGGGCTGGGGGCGGGCGGAGAGACCCAGTACTTC. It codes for CSVIGLGAGGETQYF.

Here the CDR3 reads CASSKEQGLSYNEQFF. The CDR3 region has the DNA TGCGCCAGCAGCAAGGAACAGGGGCTCTCCTACAATGAGCAGTTCTTC. This sequence joins TRBV5-1 and TRBJ2-1; 7 bases agree with TRBD1. Germline V CDR1 and CDR2: SGHRS, YFSETQ. The CDR3 runs to 16 residues. The V gene end was trimmed by 4 bases and the J gene end by 0 bases; junction bases not matched to a gene: 7.

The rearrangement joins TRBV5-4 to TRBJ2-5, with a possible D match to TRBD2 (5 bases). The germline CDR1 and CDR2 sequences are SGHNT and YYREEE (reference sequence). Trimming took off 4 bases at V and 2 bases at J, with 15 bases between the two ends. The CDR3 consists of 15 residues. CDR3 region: CASSPDLQRQETQYF. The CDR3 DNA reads TGTGCCAGCAGCCCGGACCTACAGCGGCAAGAGACCCAGTACTTC.

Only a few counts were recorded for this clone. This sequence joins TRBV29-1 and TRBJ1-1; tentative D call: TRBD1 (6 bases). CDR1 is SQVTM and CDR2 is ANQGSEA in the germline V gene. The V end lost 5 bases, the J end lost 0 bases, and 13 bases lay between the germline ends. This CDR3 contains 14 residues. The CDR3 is CSVQGRGMNTEAFF. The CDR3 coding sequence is TGCAGCGTTCAAGGAAGGGGGATGAACACTGAAGCTTTCTTT.

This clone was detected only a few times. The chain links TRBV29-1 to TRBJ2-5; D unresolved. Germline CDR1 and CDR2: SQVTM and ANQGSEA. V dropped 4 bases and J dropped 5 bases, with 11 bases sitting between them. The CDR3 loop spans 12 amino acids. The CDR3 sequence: CSVAPLPETQYF. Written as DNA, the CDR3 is TGCAGCGTTGCCCCTCTCCCGGAGACCCAGTACTTC.

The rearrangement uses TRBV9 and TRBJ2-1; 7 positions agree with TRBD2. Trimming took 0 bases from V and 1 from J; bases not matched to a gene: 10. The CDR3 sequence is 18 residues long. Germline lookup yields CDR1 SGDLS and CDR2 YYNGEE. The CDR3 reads CASSVDSSGRRSYNEQFF. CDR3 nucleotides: TGTGCCAGCAGCGTAGATTCTAGCGGAAGACGGTCCTACAATGAGCAGTTCTTC.

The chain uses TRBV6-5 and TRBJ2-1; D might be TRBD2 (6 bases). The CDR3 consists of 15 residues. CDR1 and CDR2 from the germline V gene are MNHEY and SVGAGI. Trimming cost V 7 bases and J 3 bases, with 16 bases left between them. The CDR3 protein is CASKLRAGSYNEQFF. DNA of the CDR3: TGTGCCAGCAAACTTCGTGCGGGAAGCTACAATGAGCAGTTCTTC.

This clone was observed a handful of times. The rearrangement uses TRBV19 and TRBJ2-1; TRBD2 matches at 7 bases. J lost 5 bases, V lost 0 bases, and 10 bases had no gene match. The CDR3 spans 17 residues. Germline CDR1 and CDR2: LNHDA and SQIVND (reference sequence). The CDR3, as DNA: TGTGCCAGTAGTATAGACCCGGGGGGTTATTGGGACAATGAGCAGTTCTTC. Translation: CASSIDPGGYWDNEQFF.

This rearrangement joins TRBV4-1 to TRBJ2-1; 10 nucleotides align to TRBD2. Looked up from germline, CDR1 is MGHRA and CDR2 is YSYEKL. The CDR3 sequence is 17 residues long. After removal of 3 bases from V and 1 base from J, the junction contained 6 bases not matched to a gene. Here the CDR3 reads CASSHYLAGVSYNEQFF. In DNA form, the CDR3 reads TGCGCCAGCAGCCATTATCTAGCGGGAGTTTCCTACAATGAGCAGTTCTTC.

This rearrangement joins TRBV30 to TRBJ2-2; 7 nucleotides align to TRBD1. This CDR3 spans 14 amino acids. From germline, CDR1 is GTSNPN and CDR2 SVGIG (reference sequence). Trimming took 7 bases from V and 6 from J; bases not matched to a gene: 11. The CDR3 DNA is TGTGCCTACACAGGGGACCGTGGGGCCGGGGAGCTGTTTTTT. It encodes CAYTGDRGAGELFF.

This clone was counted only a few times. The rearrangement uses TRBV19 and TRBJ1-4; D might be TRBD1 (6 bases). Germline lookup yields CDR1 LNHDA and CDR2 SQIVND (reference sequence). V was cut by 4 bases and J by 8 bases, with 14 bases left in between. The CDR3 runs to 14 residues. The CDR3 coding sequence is TGTGCCAGTAGTACAGGGGACACGGGGGAAAAACTGTTTTTT. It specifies CASSTGDTGEKLFF.

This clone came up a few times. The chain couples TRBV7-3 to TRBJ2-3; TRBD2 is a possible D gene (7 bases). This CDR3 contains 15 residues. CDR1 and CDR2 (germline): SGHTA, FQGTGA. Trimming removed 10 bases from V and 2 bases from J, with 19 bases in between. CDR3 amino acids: CATRPKAGATDTQYF. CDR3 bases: TGTGCCACCCGGCCCAAGGCGGGGGCCACAGATACGCAGTATTTT.

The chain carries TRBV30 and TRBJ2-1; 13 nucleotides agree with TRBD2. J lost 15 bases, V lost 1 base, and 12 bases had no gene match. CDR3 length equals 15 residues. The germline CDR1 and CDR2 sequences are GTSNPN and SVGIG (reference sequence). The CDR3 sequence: CAWSATRTSGRLWFF. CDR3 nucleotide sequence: TGTGCCTGGAGTGCCACCCGGACTAGCGGGAGATTATGGTTCTTC.

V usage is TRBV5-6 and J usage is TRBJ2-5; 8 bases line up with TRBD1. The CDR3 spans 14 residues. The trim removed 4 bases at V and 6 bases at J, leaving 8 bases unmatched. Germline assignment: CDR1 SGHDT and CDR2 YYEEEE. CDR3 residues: CASSHAGGVKTQYF. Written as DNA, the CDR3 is TGTGCCAGCAGCCATGCAGGGGGCGTAAAGACCCAGTACTTC.

The CDR3 reads CAWIKYRLAGNEQFF. The CDR3, as DNA: TGTGCCTGGATCAAATATCGGCTAGCGGGCAATGAGCAGTTCTTC. The gene calls are TRBV30 and TRBJ2-1; 8 bases agree with TRBD2. Trimming took 4 bases from V and 6 from J; bases not matched to a gene: 11. CDR3 length equals 15 residues. Germline V gene data show CDR1 as GTSNPN and CDR2 as SVGIG (reference sequence).

The CDR3 reads CASSLRGINEQFF. CDR3 nucleotides: TGCGCCAGCAGCTTGCGAGGGATCAATGAGCAGTTCTTC. The chain recombines TRBV5-1 with TRBJ2-1; TRBD2 is a possible D gene (5 bases). The CDR3 runs 13 residues. V was cut by 1 base and J by 6 bases, with 8 bases left in between. From germline, CDR1 is SGHRS and CDR2 YFSETQ.

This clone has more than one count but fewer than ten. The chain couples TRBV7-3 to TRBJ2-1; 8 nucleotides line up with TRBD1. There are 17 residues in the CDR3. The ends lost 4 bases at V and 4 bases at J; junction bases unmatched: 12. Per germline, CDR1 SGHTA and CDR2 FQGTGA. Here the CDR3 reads CASSSRGSRGQYNEQFF. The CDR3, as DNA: TGTGCCAGCAGCTCCCGGGGGTCCAGGGGGCAATACAATGAGCAGTTCTTC.

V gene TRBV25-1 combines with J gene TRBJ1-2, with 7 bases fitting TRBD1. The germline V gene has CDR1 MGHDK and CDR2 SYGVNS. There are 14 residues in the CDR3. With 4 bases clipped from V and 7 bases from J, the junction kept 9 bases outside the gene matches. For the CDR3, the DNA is TGTGCCAGCAGTGCGTCGACAGGGATCTCTGGCTACACCTTC. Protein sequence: CASSASTGISGYTF.

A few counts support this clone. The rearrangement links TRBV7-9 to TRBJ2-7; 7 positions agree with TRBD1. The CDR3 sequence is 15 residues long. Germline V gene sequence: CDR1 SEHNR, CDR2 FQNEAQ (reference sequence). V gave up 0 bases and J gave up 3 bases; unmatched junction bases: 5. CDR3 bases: TGTGCCAGCAGCTTAGCGTGTAGGGGGCTCTACGAGCAGTACGTC. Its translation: CASSLACRGLYEQYV.

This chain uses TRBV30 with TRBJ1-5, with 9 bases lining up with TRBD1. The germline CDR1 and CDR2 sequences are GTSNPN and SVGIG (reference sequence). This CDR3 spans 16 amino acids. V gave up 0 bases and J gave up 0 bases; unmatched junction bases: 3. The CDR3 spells CAWSVGTGLSNQPQHF. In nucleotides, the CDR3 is TGTGCCTGGAGTGTCGGGACAGGGCTTAGCAATCAGCCCCAGCATTTT.